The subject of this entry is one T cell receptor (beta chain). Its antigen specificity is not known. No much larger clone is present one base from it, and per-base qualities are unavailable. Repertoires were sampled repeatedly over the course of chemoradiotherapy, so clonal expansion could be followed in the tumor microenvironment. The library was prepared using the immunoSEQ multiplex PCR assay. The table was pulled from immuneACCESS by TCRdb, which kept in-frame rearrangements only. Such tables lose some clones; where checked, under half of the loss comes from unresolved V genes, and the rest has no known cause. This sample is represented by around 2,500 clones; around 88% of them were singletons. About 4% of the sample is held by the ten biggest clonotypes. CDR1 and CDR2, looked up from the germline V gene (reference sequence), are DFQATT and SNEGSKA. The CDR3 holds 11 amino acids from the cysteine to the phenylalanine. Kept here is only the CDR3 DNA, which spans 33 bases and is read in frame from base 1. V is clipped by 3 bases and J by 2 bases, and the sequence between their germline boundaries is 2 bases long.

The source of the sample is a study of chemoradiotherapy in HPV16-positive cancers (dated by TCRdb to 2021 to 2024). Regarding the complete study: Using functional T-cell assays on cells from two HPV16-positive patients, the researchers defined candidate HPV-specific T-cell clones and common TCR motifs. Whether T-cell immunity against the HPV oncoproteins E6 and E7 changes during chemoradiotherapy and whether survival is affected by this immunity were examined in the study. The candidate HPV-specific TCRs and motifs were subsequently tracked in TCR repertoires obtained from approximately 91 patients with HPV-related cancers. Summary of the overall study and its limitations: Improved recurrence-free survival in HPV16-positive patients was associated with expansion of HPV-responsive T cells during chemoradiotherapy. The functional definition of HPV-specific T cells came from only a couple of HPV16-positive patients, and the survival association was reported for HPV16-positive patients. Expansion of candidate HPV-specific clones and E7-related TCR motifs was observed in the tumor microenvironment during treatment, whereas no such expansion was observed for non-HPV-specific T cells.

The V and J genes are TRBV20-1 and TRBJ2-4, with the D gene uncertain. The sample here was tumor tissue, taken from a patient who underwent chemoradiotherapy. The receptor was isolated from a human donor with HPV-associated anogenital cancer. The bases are TGCAGTGCTAGTCCCAAAAACATTCAGTACTTC. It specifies CSASPKNIQYF.